This entry describes one T cell receptor (beta chain). Its target is not known. This sample is drawn from a study of cytomegalovirus exposure and HLA in healthy donors. Study results and limitations: Altogether, 150 to 200 TCR beta chains were recorded as cytomegalovirus-associated. With further analysis later on, most CMV-associated TCR beta chains appeared HLA-restricted.

PCR was performed using 60 Vbeta and 13 Jbeta primers. Libraries were prepared by immunoSEQ multiplex PCR; TCRdb keeps only in-frame clonotypes and omits some of them. The table includes about 150,000 clones, more than 75% detected once. The specimen sequenced was PBMCs. The receptor's source is a woman between 50 and 59 years old in good health and CMV-seropositive.

CDR3 loop: CASSLGGLAGGTGELFF. CDR3 coding DNA: TGTGCCAGCAGCTTGGGGGGGCTAGCGGGAGGGACCGGGGAGCTGTTTTTT. The chain employs TRBV5-4 and TRBJ2-2, with 12 bases that match TRBD2. The germline CDR1 and CDR2 sequences are SGHNT and YYREEE (reference sequence). V trimming: 0 bases; J trimming: 5 bases; junction bases outside the gene matches: 5. This CDR3 spans 17 amino acids. Full variable domain (rest looked up from reference TRBV5-4 and TRBJ2-2): ETGVTQSPTHLIKTRGQQVTLRCSSQSGHNTVSWYQQALGQGPQFIFQYYREEENGRGNFPPRFSGLQFPNYSSELNVNALELDDSALYLCASSLGGLAGGTGELFFGEGSRLTVL.